Following are 11 T cell receptor beta chains from one sample sequenced in a study of T cell changes during pregnancy in multiple sclerosis. Sequencing used immunoSEQ multiplex PCR; TCRdb keeps in-frame clones, though not all of them. The sample consists of over 30,000 clones, nearly 90% of them appearing once. The sequences come from CD8+ T cells from peripheral blood mononuclear cells, collected in the third trimester of pregnancy. The receptors stem from a female donor with multiple sclerosis, enrolled in a pregnancy study.

Relative to its sample, this clone is medium-sized (0.01 to 0.1%). V and J are TRBV28 and TRBJ2-1; 10 bases agree with TRBD2. Germline V lookup: CDR1 MDHEN, CDR2 SYDVKM. Losses at the gene ends were 5 bases for V and 9 bases for J; bases not matched to a gene: 16. The CDR3 is made up of 17 amino acids. The CDR3 DNA follows: TGTGCCAGCAGTGAGCGACGGCCTAGCGGGAGCGAGAGTGAGCAGTTCTTC. This codes for CASSERRPSGSESEQFF.

The gene calls are TRBV6-9 and TRBJ1-1; TRBD1 is a possible D gene (6 bases). CDR1 and CDR2 from the germline V gene are MNHGY and SVAAGI. This CDR3 contains 15 residues. The V end lost 7 bases, the J end lost 0 bases, and 15 bases lay between the germline ends. The DNA for the CDR3 is TGTGCCAGCACCTGGGACATGTCCGTGAACACTGAAGCTTTCTTT. It specifies CASTWDMSVNTEAFF.

The rearrangement uses TRBV15 and TRBJ2-5, with 7 bases that match TRBD2. V shed 5 bases, J shed 3 bases, and the junction held 12 bases outside the gene matches. The germline CDR1 and CDR2 sequences are LNHNV and YYDKDF (reference sequence). The CDR3 covers 16 residues. This chain's CDR3 is CATSARGAGAEETQYF. DNA for the CDR3: TGTGCCACCAGCGCAAGAGGGGCGGGAGCGGAAGAGACCCAGTACTTC.

This chain links TRBV7-9 with TRBJ2-3, with D perhaps matching TRBD1 (6 bases). The V end was cut by 5 bases, the J end by 1 base, with 16 bases between. The CDR3 runs to 16 residues. CDR1 SEHNR and CDR2 FQNEAQ come from the germline V gene (reference sequence). CDR3 protein: CASSPLQGWGTDTQYF. For the CDR3, the DNA is TGTGCCAGCAGCCCCCTACAGGGATGGGGCACAGATACGCAGTATTTT.

The J gene is TRBJ1-5, the V gene TRBV10-2; 12 bases map to TRBD1. The CDR3 is 17 residues long. Germline V CDR1 and CDR2: WSHSY, SAAADI. J lost 5 bases, V lost 5 bases, and 10 bases had no gene match. CDR3 in DNA: TGCGCCAGCAGTCTGGGGCGGGACAGGGGGCGTCATCAGCCCCAGCATTTT. This gives the protein CASSLGRDRGRHQPQHF.

V is TRBV9 and J is TRBJ1-1; 7 positions match TRBD1. In germline, CDR1 is SGDLS, CDR2 YYNGEE. CDR3 length: 14 amino acids. V dropped 4 bases and J dropped 3; count of bases not matched to a gene: 6. The CDR3 loop reads CASSSNDRDTEAFF. The CDR3 DNA sequence: TGTGCCAGCAGCTCCAACGACAGGGACACTGAAGCTTTCTTT.

The gene calls are TRBV9 and TRBJ2-3; 7 nucleotides align to TRBD1. Germline-derived CDR1 and CDR2 are SGDLS and YYNGEE. The CDR3 contains 15 residues. J was trimmed by 1 base and V by 4 bases; bases with no gene match: 6. The CDR3 loop is CASSPPTGGTDTQYF. The CDR3 nucleotides are TGTGCCAGCAGCCCCCCTACAGGGGGCACAGATACGCAGTATTTT.

The chain links TRBV9 to TRBJ1-5; perhaps TRBD1 as D (5 bases). The germline V gene has CDR1 SGDLS and CDR2 YYNGEE. V lost 3 bases, J lost 6 bases, and 10 bases lay in between. The CDR3 contains 13 residues. The CDR3 sequence: CASSGGEGQPQHF. CDR3 bases: TGTGCCAGCAGCGGAGGGGAGGGTCAGCCCCAGCATTTT.

This CDR3 reads CASSDGTGFEKLFF. CDR3 DNA sequence: TGTGCCAGCAGTGACGGGACAGGGTTTGAAAAACTGTTTTTT. This rearrangement joins TRBV25-1 to TRBJ1-4; 9 bases map to TRBD1. The V segment lost 3 bases and the J segment 7 bases; nucleotides outside the gene matches: 3. The CDR3 length is 14 residues. CDR1 MGHDK and CDR2 SYGVNS come from the germline V gene.

The table lists this clone with a count of one. The chain uses TRBV27 and TRBJ2-7, with D perhaps matching TRBD1 (5 bases). V was cut by 5 bases and J by 2 bases, with 10 bases left in between. The CDR3 has 13 amino acids. Germline CDR1 reads MNHEY; CDR2 reads SMNVEV (reference sequence). As DNA, the CDR3 is TGTGCCAGCAGTCCCAGGGTACCCTACGAGCAGTACTTC. Its translation is CASSPRVPYEQYF.

The chain joins TRBV11-3 to TRBJ1-4; TRBD1 might be the D (5 bases). CDR1 SGHNT and CDR2 YENEEA come from the germline V gene. This CDR3 has 11 amino acids. V shed 7 bases and J shed 11 bases, with 11 bases lying between them. The CDR3 here is CASIPTGKLFF. CDR3 nucleotides: TGTGCCAGCATCCCTACAGGTAAACTGTTTTTT. Variable domain in full (rest from reference TRBV11-3 and TRBJ1-4): EAGVVQSPRYKIIEKKQPVAFWCNPISGHNTLYWYLQNLGQGPELLIRYENEEAVDDSQLPKDRFSAERLKGVDSTLKIQPAELGDSAVYLCASIPTGKLFFGSGTQLSVL.